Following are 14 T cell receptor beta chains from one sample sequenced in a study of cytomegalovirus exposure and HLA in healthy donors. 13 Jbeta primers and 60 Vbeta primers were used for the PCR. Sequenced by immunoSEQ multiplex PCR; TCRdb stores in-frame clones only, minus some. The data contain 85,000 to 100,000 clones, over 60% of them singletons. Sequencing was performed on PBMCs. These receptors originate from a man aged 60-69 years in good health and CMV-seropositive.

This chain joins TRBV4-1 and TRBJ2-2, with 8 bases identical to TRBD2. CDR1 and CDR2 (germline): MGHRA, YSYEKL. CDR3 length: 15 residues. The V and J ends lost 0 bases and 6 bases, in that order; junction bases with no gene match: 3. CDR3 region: CASSQEWTSSGELFF. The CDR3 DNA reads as TGCGCCAGCAGCCAAGAATGGACTAGCTCCGGGGAGCTGTTTTTT.

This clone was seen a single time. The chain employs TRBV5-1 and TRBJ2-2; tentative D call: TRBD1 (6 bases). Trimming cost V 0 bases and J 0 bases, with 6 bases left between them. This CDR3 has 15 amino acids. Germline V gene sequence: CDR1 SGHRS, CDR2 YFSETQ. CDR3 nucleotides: TGCGCCAGCAGCTTGGAGGGGGCGAACACCGGGGAGCTGTTTTTT. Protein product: CASSLEGANTGELFF.

The chain's CDR3 is CASSPRPGGLSGEQFF. DNA of the CDR3: TGTGCCAGCTCGCCCCGACCAGGGGGACTCTCAGGGGAGCAGTTCTTC. The chain employs TRBV18 and TRBJ2-1; D possibly corresponds to TRBD1 (7 bases). This CDR3 contains 16 residues. Trimming stripped 6 bases from V and 10 bases from J, with 25 bases between. Germline V CDR1 and CDR2: KGHSH, LQKENI.

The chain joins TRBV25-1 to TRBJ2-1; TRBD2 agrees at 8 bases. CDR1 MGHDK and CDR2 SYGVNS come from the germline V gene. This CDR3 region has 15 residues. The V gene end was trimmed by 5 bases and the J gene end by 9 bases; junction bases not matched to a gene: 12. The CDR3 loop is CASSPRRGDASEQFF. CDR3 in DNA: TGTGCCAGCAGTCCCCGGCGGGGGGACGCCAGTGAGCAGTTCTTC.

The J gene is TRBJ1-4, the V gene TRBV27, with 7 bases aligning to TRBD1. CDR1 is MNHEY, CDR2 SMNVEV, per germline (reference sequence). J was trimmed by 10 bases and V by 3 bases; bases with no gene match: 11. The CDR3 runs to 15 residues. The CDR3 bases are TGTGCCAGCAGTTTCCAGACAGGGAAGGGGGGAAAACTGTTTTTT. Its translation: CASSFQTGKGGKLFF.

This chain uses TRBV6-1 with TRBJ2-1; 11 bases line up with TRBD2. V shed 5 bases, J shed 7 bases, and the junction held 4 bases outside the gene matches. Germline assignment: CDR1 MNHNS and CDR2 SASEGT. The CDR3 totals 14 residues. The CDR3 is CASSLAGGWNEQFF. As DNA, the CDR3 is TGTGCCAGCAGTCTAGCGGGGGGTTGGAATGAGCAGTTCTTC.

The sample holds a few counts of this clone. CDR3 loop: CASSRQPDYGYTF. CDR3 DNA sequence: TGTGCCAGCAGTCGACAGCCCGACTATGGCTACACCTTC. The gene calls are TRBV27 and TRBJ1-2; maybe TRBD1 (5 bases). Per germline, CDR1 MNHEY and CDR2 SMNVEV (reference sequence). The CDR3 length is 13 residues. V gave up 5 bases and J gave up 3 bases, with 10 bases separating them.

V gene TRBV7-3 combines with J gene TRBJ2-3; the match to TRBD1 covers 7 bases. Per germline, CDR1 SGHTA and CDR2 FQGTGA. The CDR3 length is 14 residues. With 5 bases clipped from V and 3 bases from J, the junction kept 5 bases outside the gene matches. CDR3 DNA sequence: TGTGCCAGCAGCCCGGACAGGTGGACAGATACGCAGTATTTT. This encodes CASSPDRWTDTQYF.

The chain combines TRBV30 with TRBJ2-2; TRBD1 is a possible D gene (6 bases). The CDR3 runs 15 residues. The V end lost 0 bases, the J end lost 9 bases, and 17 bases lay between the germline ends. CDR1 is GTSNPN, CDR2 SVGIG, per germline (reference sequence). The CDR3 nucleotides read TGTGCCTGGAGTGTACCGGTGGGGGCCAGAAGGGAGCTGTTTTTT. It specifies CAWSVPVGARRELFF.

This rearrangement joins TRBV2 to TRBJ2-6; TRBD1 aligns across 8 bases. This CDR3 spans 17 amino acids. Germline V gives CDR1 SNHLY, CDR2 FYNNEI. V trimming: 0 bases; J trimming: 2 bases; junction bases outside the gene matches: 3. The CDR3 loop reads CASSEAGQVTGANVLTF. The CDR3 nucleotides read TGTGCCAGCAGTGAAGCGGGACAGGTGACTGGGGCCAACGTCCTGACTTTC.

The CDR3 here is CASSRDRATQYF. The CDR3 region has the DNA TGTGCCAGCAGTAGGGACAGAGCGACCCAGTACTTC. The chain recombines TRBV5-4 with TRBJ2-5; the match to TRBD1 covers 7 bases. This CDR3 is 12 amino acids long. V was pared by 5 bases and J by 7 bases, with 5 bases of the junction left unmatched. Germline CDR1 SGHNT, CDR2 YYREEE (reference sequence).

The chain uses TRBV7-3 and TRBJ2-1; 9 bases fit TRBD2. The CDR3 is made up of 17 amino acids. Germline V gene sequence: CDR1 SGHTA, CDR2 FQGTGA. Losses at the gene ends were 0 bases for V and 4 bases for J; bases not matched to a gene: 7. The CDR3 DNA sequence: TGTGCCAGCAGCTTAACGACGCAGGCGGGGGGGTACAATGAGCAGTTCTTC. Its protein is CASSLTTQAGGYNEQFF.

The CDR3 loop reads CASRIQINSPLHF. The DNA of the CDR3 is TGTGCCAGCAGGATACAGATTAATTCACCCCTCCACTTT. The rearrangement links TRBV28 to TRBJ1-6; D gene ambiguous. There are 13 residues in the CDR3. The V gene lost 6 bases and the J gene lost 6 bases, with 9 bases spanning the gap. Germline CDR1 reads MDHEN; CDR2 reads SYDVKM.

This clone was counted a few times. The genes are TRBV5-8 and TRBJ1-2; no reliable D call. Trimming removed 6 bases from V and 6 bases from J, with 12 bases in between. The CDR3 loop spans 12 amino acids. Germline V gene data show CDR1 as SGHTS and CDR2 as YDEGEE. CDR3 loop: CASTRRENGYTF. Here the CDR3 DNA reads TGTGCCAGCACCCGACGGGAAAATGGCTACACCTTC.